This TCR beta chain derives from a study of response to subunit inactivated influenza vaccine. Deletions cut 2 bases from V and 3 bases from J, with 11 bases between. The CDR3 has 14 residues. Germline CDR1 reads LGHDT; CDR2 reads YNNKEL (reference sequence). TCRdb re-called the RT-PCR reads through MiXCR, storing one row per CDR3 protein. The repertoire has 560,000 or so distinct CDR3 sequences, about 8% of them found once; the top ten carry 10% to 15%. This sample comprised PBMCs from blood, obtained less than 30 months after vaccination. This receptor was identified in a man aged 50 to 69 who received an inactivated influenza vaccine. The chain links TRBV3-1 to TRBJ2-7; tentative D call: TRBD1 (6 bases). CDR3 sequence reads: CASSQRQAFYEQYF. The CDR3 DNA reads as TGTGCCAGCAGCCAAAGACAGGCTTTCTACGAGCAGTACTTC.